The rows below give T cell receptor beta chains drawn from one sample of a study of cytotoxic CD8 clonotypes in ibrutinib-treated CLL. Generated by immunoSEQ multiplex PCR, the TCRdb table keeps only in-frame clones and is missing some. The sample has under 150,000 clones, less than 95% seen once. The specimen comprised PBMCs, sampled after 12 months of ibrutinib treatment. The source of these receptors is a human donor with chronic lymphocytic leukemia. The CDR3 runs from the conserved cysteine through the conserved F or W. D genes are given only for firm matches. Size is omitted from some rows. Given values are once, few, many or a class for expanded clones.

d_gene	abundance	j_gene	v_gene	CDR3aa	CDR3nt
.	.	TRBJ1-1	TRBV19	CASSIRGMDTEAFF	TGTGCCAGTAGTATAAGGGGGATGGACACTGAAGCTTTCTTT
TRBD2	once	TRBJ2-3	TRBV30	CAWTDGLAGAPDTQYF	TGTGCCTGGACCGACGGACTAGCGGGAGCTCCAGATACGCAGTATTTT
.	once	TRBJ2-1	TRBV21-1	CASSTRWCCVAGGAYNEQFF	.
TRBD2	.	TRBJ2-5	TRBV7-2	CASSPLTSGSQETQYF	TGTGCCAGCAGCCCGTTGACTAGCGGGAGTCAAGAGACCCAGTACTTC
.	.	TRBJ1-1	TRBV6-6	CASSYERDGKRAFF	TGTGCCAGCAGTTACGAAAGGGACGGCAAGAGAGCTTTCTTT
TRBD2	once	TRBJ2-3	TRBV12-5	CASGTTGTSGIDTQYF	TGTGCTAGTGGTACAACCGGGACTAGCGGAATAGATACGCAGTATTTT
TRBD1	once	TRBJ2-2	TRBV9	CASYPYSGGTGELFF	TGTGCCAGCTACCCTTACTCAGGGGGAACCGGGGAGCTGTTTTTT
TRBD1	once	TRBJ1-5	TRBV19	CANWLRTGENSNQPQHF	TGTGCCAACTGGCTCCGGACAGGGGAAAATAGCAATCAGCCCCAGCATTTT
.	.	TRBJ2-1	TRBV4-2	CASSLPPYNEQFF	TGTGCCAGCAGCCTCCCTCCCTACAATGAGCAGTTCTTC
.	.	TRBJ2-3	TRBV27	CASSLVRVRSTDTQYF	TGTGCCAGCAGTTTAGTTCGGGTCAGAAGCACAGATACGCAGTATTTT
.	.	TRBJ1-1	TRBV6-5	CASSYSSGTLGTEAFF	TGTGCCAGCAGTTACTCTTCGGGCACCCTAGGCACTGAAGCTTTCTTT
TRBD1	.	TRBJ2-1	TRBV7-9	CASSRTGDRDNEQFF	TGTGCCAGCAGTCGAACAGGGGATAGGGACAATGAGCAGTTCTTC
.	.	TRBJ2-7	TRBV28	CASPPAGGPYEQYF	TGTGCCAGTCCTCCCGCTGGGGGCCCCTACGAGCAGTACTTC
.	.	TRBJ2-3	TRBV7-9	CASSSWEIRTDTQYF	TGTGCCAGCAGCTCCTGGGAGATACGAACAGATACGCAGTATTTT
TRBD1	.	TRBJ2-3	TRBV29-1	CSADKPGTGGTDTQYF	TGCAGCGCCGATAAGCCCGGGACAGGGGGCACAGATACGCAGTATTTT
.	few	TRBJ1-4	TRBV9	CASSPIGQGEKLFF	TGTGCCAGCAGCCCGATCGGCCAAGGCGAAAAACTGTTTTTT
.	.	TRBJ2-7	TRBV28	CASSFVGGEQYF	TGTGCCAGCAGTTTTGTTGGCGGAGAGCAGTACTTC